One T cell receptor (beta chain) is described in this entry. The target antigen is unknown. V lost 1 base and J 4 bases, leaving 14 bases between the germline ends. The CDR3 has 15 residues. The germline gives CDR1 SNHLY, CDR2 FYNNEI. This sample is drawn from a study of cytomegalovirus exposure and HLA in healthy donors. The study's findings and limits: Reports state that TCR beta sequences accurately predicted most subjects' HLA-A and HLA-B alleles.

PCR employed 60 Vbeta and 13 Jbeta primers. The table came from immunoSEQ multiplex PCR; TCRdb's copy has only in-frame clones and leaves some out. The sample lists about 110,000 clones; around 80% were seen once. This chain connects TRBV2 to TRBJ2-7; tentatively, D is TRBD2 (5 bases). The specimen sequenced was PBMCs. The sequence was obtained from a man aged 25-45 years in good health and CMV-seropositive. For the CDR3, the DNA is TGTGCCAGCAGTGAAGGGACGCGTTCGGGGTACGAGCAGTACTTC. Translated: CASSEGTRSGYEQYF.